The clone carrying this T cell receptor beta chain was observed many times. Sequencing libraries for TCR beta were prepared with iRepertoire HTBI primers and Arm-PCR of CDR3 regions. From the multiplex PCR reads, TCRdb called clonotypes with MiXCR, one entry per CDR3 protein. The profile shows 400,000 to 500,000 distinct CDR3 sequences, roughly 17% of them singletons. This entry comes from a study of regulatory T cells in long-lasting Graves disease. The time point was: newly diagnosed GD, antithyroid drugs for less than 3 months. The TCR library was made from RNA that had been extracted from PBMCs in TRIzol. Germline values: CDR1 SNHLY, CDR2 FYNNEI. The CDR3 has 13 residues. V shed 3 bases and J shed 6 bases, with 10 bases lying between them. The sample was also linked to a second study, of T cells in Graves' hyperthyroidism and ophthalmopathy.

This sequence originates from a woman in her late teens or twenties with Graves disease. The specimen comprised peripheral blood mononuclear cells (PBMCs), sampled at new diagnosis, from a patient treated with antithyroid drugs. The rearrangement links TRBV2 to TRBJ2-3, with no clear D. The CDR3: CASSDVAFDTQYF. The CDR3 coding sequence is TGTGCCAGCAGTGATGTCGCGTTCGATACGCAGTATTTT.